These 14 T cell receptor beta chains were all obtained from the same sample, sequenced in a study of Graves' ophthalmopathy and Graves' hyperthyroidism. RNA transcripts were the source from which TCR beta CDR3 regions were amplified. The first round was an RT-PCR with HTBI primers, and the second round was a multiplex PCR. Using its own MiXCR run on the multiplex PCR reads, TCRdb lists one record per CDR3 protein. The repertoire has over a million distinct CDR3 sequences, roughly two fifths of them found once; the top ten carry more than 9.5%. The material sequenced was peripheral blood or thyroid tissue (not recorded which). The receptors were gathered from an adult man with Graves' hyperthyroidism.

This clonotype was observed at least ten times. This rearrangement joins TRBV29-1 to TRBJ2-7; D is undetermined. Germline assignment: CDR1 SQVTM and CDR2 ANQGSEA. The CDR3 is 10 residues long. The V end was cut by 6 bases, the J end by 5 bases, with 8 bases between. CDR3 residues: CSVVGNEQYF. The CDR3 coding sequence is TGCAGCGTGGTAGGTAACGAGCAGTACTTC.

The table lists this clonotype with many counts. V usage is TRBV20-1 and J usage is TRBJ1-1; a possible D gene is TRBD1 (5 bases). The CDR3 totals 13 residues. The V and J ends lost 3 bases and 0 bases respectively, with 8 bases between them. Germline V gene lookup returns CDR1 DFQATT and CDR2 SNEGSKA (reference sequence). The CDR3 is CSASRELNTEAFF. The CDR3 DNA reads TGCAGTGCTAGCAGGGAACTGAACACTGAAGCTTTCTTT.

This chain connects TRBV12-3 or TRBV12-4 to TRBJ1-5; D is ambiguous. The CDR3 contains 18 residues. Trimming pared 3 bases from V and 2 bases from J, leaving 20 bases between. CDR3 bases: TGTGCCAGCAGTTTTTCTCCGATCCGGGAAGGCGGCAATCAGCCCCAGCATTTT. This sequence encodes CASSFSPIREGGNQPQHF.

This clonotype was picked up many times. The CDR3 here is CASSPSGGGYTF. The CDR3 DNA is TGTGCCAGCAGCCCCTCCGGCGGTGGCTACACCTTC. The V call is TRBV9, the J call TRBJ1-2; D gene uncertain. This CDR3 has 12 residues. The germline CDR1 and CDR2 sequences are SGDLS and YYNGEE. V was pared by 4 bases and J by 7 bases, with 11 bases between. The full variable domain, with the rest looked up from reference TRBV9 and TRBJ1-2, is DSGVTQTPKHLITATGQRVTLRCSPRSGDLSVYWYQQSLDQGLQFLIQYYNGEERAKGNILERFSAQQFPDLHSELNLSSLELGDSALYFCASSPSGGGYTFGSGTRLTVV.

This clonotype was detected only a few times. The chain has TRBV5-6 and TRBJ2-6; TRBD1 or TRBD2 may be the D gene (6 bases each). V was trimmed by 2 bases and J by 4 bases, leaving 19 bases between them. Per germline, CDR1 SGHDT and CDR2 YYEEEE. This CDR3 contains 18 residues. This CDR3 is CASSLRLGGLSGANVLTF. The DNA for the CDR3 is TGTGCCAGCAGCTTACGTTTAGGGGGGCTCTCCGGGGCCAACGTCCTGACTTTC.

This clonotype has at least ten counts. This chain links TRBV7-9 with TRBJ1-6; D is uncertain. V dropped 1 base and J dropped 6 bases, with 4 bases sitting between them. From germline, CDR1 is SEHNR and CDR2 FQNEAQ (reference sequence). The CDR3 sequence is 13 residues long. CDR3 in amino acids: CASSLGSNSPLHF. The CDR3 DNA follows: TGTGCCAGCAGCTTAGGGAGTAATTCACCCCTCCACTTT.

The chain combines TRBV7-2 with TRBJ2-5; TRBD1 matches 8 bases. Germline-derived CDR1 and CDR2 are SGHTA and FQGNSA. The CDR3 sequence is 16 residues long. V shed 5 bases and J 3 bases; nucleotides not matched to a gene: 11. CDR3 sequence reads: CASSRPEAGGEETQYF. For the CDR3, the DNA is TGTGCCAGCAGCCGGCCCGAGGCAGGGGGCGAAGAGACCCAGTACTTC.

The V call is TRBV27, the J call TRBJ1-3; 7 bases are shared with TRBD1. With 7 bases clipped from V and 2 bases from J, the junction kept 2 bases outside the gene matches. The germline gives CDR1 MNHEY, CDR2 SMNVEV (reference sequence). The CDR3 has 13 amino acids. In DNA form, the CDR3 reads TGTGCCAGCACCGACAGGGCTGGAAACACCATATATTTT. Protein sequence: CASTDRAGNTIYF.

The chain carries TRBV2 and TRBJ2-5, with TRBD1 identical over 7 bases. The germline gives CDR1 SNHLY, CDR2 FYNNEI. The CDR3 covers 17 residues. V lost 6 bases and J lost 3; bases outside the gene matches: 16. This CDR3 is CASSVGPSSQGEETQYF. The CDR3 DNA reads TGTGCCAGCAGCGTAGGCCCCTCGTCCCAGGGGGAAGAGACCCAGTACTTC. Supplemented by reference TRBV2 and TRBJ2-5, the full variable domain reads EPEVTQTPSHQVTQMGQEVILRCVPISNHLYFYWYRQILGQKVEFLVSFYNNEISEKSEIFDDQFSVERPDGSNFTLKIRSTKLEDSAMYFCASSVGPSSQGEETQYFGPGTRLLVL.

The V and J genes are TRBV19 and TRBJ1-5; no firm D call. The V and J ends lost 9 bases and 4 bases respectively, with 19 bases between them. The CDR3 extends over 15 amino acids. CDR1 and CDR2 (germline): LNHDA, SQIVND (reference sequence). CDR3 DNA sequence: TGTGCCAGCCGTATCCTCTTGGCAGCTAATCAGCCCCAGCATTTT. The encoded protein is CASRILLAANQPQHF.

The chain joins TRBV20-1 to TRBJ1-6; D gene unclear. Trimming pared 4 bases from V and 5 bases from J, leaving 12 bases between. Germline CDR1 is DFQATT and CDR2 is SNEGSKA (reference sequence). The CDR3 consists of 14 residues. CDR3 sequence (DNA): TGCAGTGCTACCTATCCAGGAGATAATTCACCCCTCCACTTT. This codes for CSATYPGDNSPLHF.

This clonotype was detected ten times or more. The CDR3 DNA sequence: TGTGCCACCAGTGATAAAGGGTTTAACGGGAGGGGCGAGAATCAGCCCCAGCATTTT. This codes for CATSDKGFNGRGENQPQHF. The V gene is TRBV24-1, the J gene TRBJ1-5; D perhaps matches TRBD1 (5 bases). CDR3 length: 19 amino acids. Germline values: CDR1 KGHDR, CDR2 SFDVKD. The V and J ends lost 3 bases and 4 bases respectively, with 24 bases between them.

The genes are TRBV10-3 and TRBJ2-7, with D tentatively TRBD1 (6 bases). The CDR3 extends over 14 amino acids. V was trimmed by 10 bases and J by 1 base, leaving 17 bases between them. From germline, CDR1 is ENHRY and CDR2 SYGVKD. The CDR3 region has the DNA TGTGCCAGCAGACCCAGGGGTTGGTCCTACGAGCAGTACTTC. Its translation: CASRPRGWSYEQYF.

The genes are TRBV20-1 and TRBJ1-4; D is undetermined. V lost 5 bases and J 5 bases, leaving 15 bases between the germline ends. Germline V gene data show CDR1 as DFQATT and CDR2 as SNEGSKA (reference sequence). This CDR3 comprises 14 residues. The CDR3 loop reads CSAQMGISNEKLFF. The CDR3 DNA reads as TGCAGTGCTCAGATGGGTATTTCCAATGAAAAACTGTTTTTT.